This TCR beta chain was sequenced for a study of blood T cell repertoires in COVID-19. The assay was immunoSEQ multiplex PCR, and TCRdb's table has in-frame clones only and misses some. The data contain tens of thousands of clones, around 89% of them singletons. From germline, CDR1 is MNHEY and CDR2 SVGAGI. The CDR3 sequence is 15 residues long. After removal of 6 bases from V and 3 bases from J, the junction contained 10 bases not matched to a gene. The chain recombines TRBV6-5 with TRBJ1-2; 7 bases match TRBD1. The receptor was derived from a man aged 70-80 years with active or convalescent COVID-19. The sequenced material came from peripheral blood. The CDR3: CASSFGSGTDYGYTF. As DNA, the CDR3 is TGTGCCAGCAGCTTTGGATCTGGGACAGACTATGGCTACACCTTC.